These 32 T cell receptor beta chains originate from one sample sequenced in a study of cytomegalovirus exposure and HLA in healthy donors. Primers: 60 Vbeta forward and 13 Jbeta reverse. Clones were read by immunoSEQ multiplex PCR, and TCRdb kept only the in-frame ones, dropping some. The table lists tens of thousands of clones, around 80% of them singletons. Sequenced: PBMCs. Receptors originate from a man aged 40-49 years in good health and CMV-seronegative.

This clone has a single count. The rearrangement uses TRBV4-1 and TRBJ2-1; D is uncertain. Germline lookup yields CDR1 MGHRA and CDR2 YSYEKL. V was trimmed by 1 base and J by 6 bases, leaving 4 bases between them. This CDR3 region has 12 residues. In DNA form, the CDR3 reads TGCGCCAGCAGCCAAGGCAGCAATGAGCAGTTCTTC. Amino acids: CASSQGSNEQFF.

The V call is TRBV6-5, the J call TRBJ1-5, with D maybe TRBD1 (5 bases). Trimming removed 10 bases at V and 2 bases at J, with 15 bases between. The V gene's germline CDR1 is MNHEY and CDR2 SVGAGI. The CDR3 has 14 residues. CDR3 region: CATQRGSGNQPQHF. CDR3 in DNA: TGTGCCACCCAACGGGGGTCGGGCAATCAGCCCCAGCATTTT.

The gene calls are TRBV29-1 and TRBJ1-4, with D maybe TRBD1 (5 bases). The CDR3 is 11 residues long. CDR1 and CDR2 from the germline V gene are SQVTM and ANQGSEA. Trimming removed 3 bases at V and 7 bases at J, with 6 bases between. CDR3: CSVEQGEKLFF. CDR3 bases: TGCAGCGTTGAGCAGGGTGAAAAACTGTTTTTT.

J is TRBJ2-5 and V is TRBV6-7, with 7 bases that match TRBD1. TRBV6-7 is annotated as an ORF whose role is uncertain. Germline trimming cut 7 bases from V and 4 bases from J; bases unmatched to any gene: 18. The CDR3 totals 17 residues. CDR3 amino acids: CASTKPSQRGQRETQYF. The CDR3 DNA reads as TGTGCCAGCACCAAACCTAGCCAGAGGGGGCAGCGAGAGACCCAGTACTTC.

The chain combines TRBV27 with TRBJ1-1; the D is unclear. The CDR3 is 14 residues long. Trimming took 2 bases from V and 6 from J, leaving 13 bases between them. The germline V gene encodes CDR1 MNHEY and CDR2 SMNVEV (reference sequence). In DNA form, the CDR3 reads TGTGCCAGCAGTTTACAGGTCGCGAGATCTGAAGCTTTCTTT. This translates into CASSLQVARSEAFF.

Only a few counts were recorded for this clone. This chain connects TRBV30 to TRBJ2-2; 9 positions match TRBD2. Germline V lookup: CDR1 GTSNPN, CDR2 SVGIG (reference sequence). The CDR3 length is 17 residues. V gave up 7 bases and J gave up 3 bases; unmatched junction bases: 15. The CDR3 sequence: CAYSGLANSRDTGELFF. The CDR3 DNA sequence: TGTGCCTACTCGGGACTAGCCAACTCTCGGGACACCGGGGAGCTGTTTTTT.

J is TRBJ2-2 and V is TRBV11-2; TRBD1 is a possible D gene (5 bases). This CDR3 comprises 13 residues. V dropped 0 bases and J dropped 7 bases, with 6 bases sitting between them. CDR1 is SGHAT, CDR2 FQNNGV, per germline. The CDR3 DNA follows: TGTGCCAGCAGCTTAGATCAGGGCGGGGAGCTGTTTTTT. Translation: CASSLDQGGELFF.

The chain has TRBV15 and TRBJ2-1; possibly TRBD2 for D (6 bases). Deletions cut 0 bases from V and 7 bases from J, with 16 bases between. Germline CDR1 and CDR2: LNHNV and YYDKDF (reference sequence). This CDR3 is 16 amino acids long. CDR3 nucleotide sequence: TGTGCCACCAGCAGAGATGCGGGATCCGACGGAAATGAGCAGTTCTTC. Translation: CATSRDAGSDGNEQFF.

The chain carries TRBV27 and TRBJ1-3; 7 positions agree with TRBD1. Germline CDR1 reads MNHEY; CDR2 reads SMNVEV (reference sequence). The CDR3 covers 15 residues. V lost 6 bases, J lost 2 bases, and 7 bases stayed unmatched. The CDR3 sequence is CASRDRAFAGNTIYF. CDR3 DNA sequence: TGTGCCAGCAGAGACAGGGCGTTTGCTGGAAACACCATATATTTT.

The rearrangement uses TRBV11-3 and TRBJ1-6; D call uncertain. CDR3 length equals 12 residues. The germline V and J ends were trimmed by 5 bases and 7 bases, with 6 bases remaining between them. Germline loops: CDR1 SGHNT, CDR2 YENEEA. CDR3 coding DNA: TGTGCCAGCAGCCACTCCAATTCACCCCTCCACTTT. Translation: CASSHSNSPLHF.

In this sample, this clone turned up a few times. The CDR3 reads CASSSEQGLYNEQFF. In nucleotides, the CDR3 is TGTGCCAGCAGTTCTGAACAGGGTCTCTACAATGAGCAGTTCTTC. The chain uses TRBV6-5 and TRBJ2-1, with D perhaps matching TRBD1 (6 bases). V was pared by 4 bases and J by 3 bases, with 13 bases between. The CDR3 totals 15 residues. Germline lookup yields CDR1 MNHEY and CDR2 SVGAGI.

The chain employs TRBV29-1 and TRBJ2-3; D unclear. Germline values: CDR1 SQVTM, CDR2 ANQGSEA. V was pared by 3 bases and J by 3 bases, with 7 bases between. The CDR3 consists of 12 residues. CDR3 DNA: TGCAGCGTTGACCCCCAGACAGATACGCAGTATTTT. Residues: CSVDPQTDTQYF.

The chain recombines TRBV29-1 with TRBJ2-5; 7 bases fit TRBD2. The J segment lost 5 bases and the V segment lost 6 bases, leaving 9 bases of the junction unmatched. CDR1 and CDR2 from the germline V gene are SQVTM and ANQGSEA. There are 13 residues in the CDR3. The CDR3 DNA reads as TGCAGCGTCCAGGGAGGGGCGAGCGAGACCCAGTACTTC. Amino acids: CSVQGGASETQYF.

There are many counts of this clone. This chain connects TRBV18 to TRBJ1-6; tentative D call: TRBD1 (6 bases). Trimming removed 2 bases at V and 7 bases at J, with 9 bases between. Germline V gene sequence: CDR1 KGHSH, CDR2 LQKENI. The CDR3 consists of 14 residues. The CDR3 loop is CASSPGGQNSPLHF. The CDR3 bases are TGTGCCAGCTCACCAGGGGGCCAGAATTCACCCCTCCACTTT.

The rearrangement joins TRBV4-2 to TRBJ1-6, with D uncertain. The CDR3 covers 14 residues. Germline V lookup: CDR1 LGHNA, CDR2 YNFKEQ. V lost 7 bases to trimming and J lost 7 bases, with 14 bases between them. The CDR3 is CASKTVSRNSPLHF. DNA of the CDR3: TGTGCCAGCAAAACGGTATCGCGGAATTCACCCCTCCACTTT.

The gene calls are TRBV28 and TRBJ2-7; 9 positions match TRBD2. Looked up from germline, CDR1 is MDHEN and CDR2 is SYDVKM. V lost 5 bases, J lost 3 bases, and 5 bases stayed unmatched. The CDR3 extends over 14 amino acids. As DNA, the CDR3 is TGTGCCAGCAGTGACCTAGCGGGGATCTACGAGCAGTACTTC. The encoded protein is CASSDLAGIYEQYF.

The CDR3 nucleotides read TGTGCCAGCAGTTCTCCGACAGGGGGTTCAGATACGCAGTATTTT. Its translation: CASSSPTGGSDTQYF. The genes are TRBV28 and TRBJ2-3, with 9 bases fitting TRBD1. CDR1 MDHEN and CDR2 SYDVKM come from the germline V gene. Losses at the gene ends were 4 bases for V and 4 bases for J; bases not matched to a gene: 6. The CDR3 spans 15 residues. The variable domain in full, completed from reference TRBV28 and TRBJ2-3, reads DVKVTQSSRYLVKRTGEKVFLECVQDMDHENMFWYRQDPGLGLRLIYFSYDVKMKEKGDIPEGYSVSREKKERFSLILESASTNQTSMYLCASSSPTGGSDTQYFGPGTRLTVL.

This clone was seen only once. The sample has other DNA sequences that encode this CDR3 too. V usage is TRBV30 and J usage is TRBJ2-7, with 9 bases that match TRBD1. This CDR3 comprises 14 residues. Germline-derived CDR1 and CDR2 are GTSNPN and SVGIG (reference sequence). Trimming took 2 bases from V and 3 from J; bases not matched to a gene: 5. The CDR3 region is CAWSTGTGSYEQYF. The CDR3 DNA is TGTGCCTGGAGTACCGGGACAGGGAGCTACGAGCAGTACTTC.

The V gene is TRBV11-3, the J gene TRBJ2-1; D possibly corresponds to TRBD1 (6 bases). The germline V gene encodes CDR1 SGHNT and CDR2 YENEEA. CDR3 length equals 16 residues. Trimming pared 5 bases from V and 4 bases from J, leaving 18 bases between. This CDR3 is CASSLGPVQGYNEQFF. CDR3 bases: TGTGCCAGCAGCCTGGGGCCGGTCCAGGGGTACAATGAGCAGTTCTTC. The full variable domain, completed using reference TRBV11-3 and TRBJ2-1, is EAGVVQSPRYKIIEKKQPVAFWCNPISGHNTLYWYLQNLGQGPELLIRYENEEAVDDSQLPKDRFSAERLKGVDSTLKIQPAELGDSAVYLCASSLGPVQGYNEQFFGPGTRLTVL.

This clone was detected a few times. This chain joins TRBV7-2 and TRBJ1-1; D gene uncertain. The germline V gene has CDR1 SGHTA and CDR2 FQGNSA. The CDR3 sequence is 13 residues long. Trimming shortened V by 5 bases and J by 0 bases, and 7 bases separated the two germline ends. CDR3 bases: TGTGCCAGCAGCATCTCAGTGAACACTGAAGCTTTCTTT. Its protein is CASSISVNTEAFF. Based on the CDR3 plus reference TRBV7-2 and TRBJ1-1, the full variable domain is GAGVSQSPSNKVTEKGKDVELRCDPISGHTALYWYRQSLGQGLEFLIYFQGNSAPDKSGLPSDRFSAERTGGSVSTLTIQRTQQEDSAVYLCASSISVNTEAFFGQGTRLTVV.

The table lists this clone with a few counts. V is TRBV6-5 and J is TRBJ1-5; perhaps TRBD1 as D (6 bases). From germline, CDR1 is MNHEY and CDR2 SVGAGI. V dropped 0 bases and J dropped 5 bases, with 11 bases sitting between them. This CDR3 contains 15 residues. The CDR3 loop reads CASSYSYRVDQPQHF. The CDR3 nucleotides are TGTGCCAGCAGTTACTCCTACAGGGTTGATCAGCCCCAGCATTTT.

The rearrangement uses TRBV30 and TRBJ1-2, with 9 bases matching TRBD1. The CDR3 is 14 amino acids. V shed 3 bases and J 4 bases; nucleotides not matched to a gene: 6. Germline CDR1 is GTSNPN and CDR2 is SVGIG (reference sequence). The CDR3 loop is CAWSPGQGLYGYTF. CDR3 in DNA: TGTGCCTGGAGCCCGGGACAGGGCCTCTATGGCTACACCTTC.

The rearrangement uses TRBV13 and TRBJ1-2; possibly TRBD1 for D (5 bases). CDR1 PRHDT and CDR2 FYEKMQ come from the germline V gene (reference sequence). The CDR3 has 16 residues. The germline V and J ends were trimmed by 2 bases and 0 bases, with 13 bases remaining between them. The CDR3 region has the DNA TGTGCCAGCAGCTTATTTTACAGGCATACTAACTATGGCTACACCTTC. This codes for CASSLFYRHTNYGYTF.

The genes are TRBV19 and TRBJ1-5; D uncertain. Trimming removed 6 bases from V and 5 bases from J, with 11 bases in between. The CDR3 extends over 13 amino acids. The germline V gene has CDR1 LNHDA and CDR2 SQIVND (reference sequence). The CDR3 region has the DNA TGTGCCAGTAGCCTTGGGAGGGATCAGCCCCAGCATTTT. Protein: CASSLGRDQPQHF.

This clone was found once. V gene TRBV18 combines with J gene TRBJ1-1; D remains unclear. Germline lookup yields CDR1 KGHSH and CDR2 LQKENI. V was cut by 3 bases and J by 5 bases, with 13 bases left in between. This CDR3 is built from 14 residues. CDR3 bases: TGTGCCAGCTCACCGTCGGGATACGAGACTGAAGCTTTCTTT. It specifies CASSPSGYETEAFF.

The chain uses TRBV7-9 and TRBJ2-7; 7 bases align to TRBD1. CDR1 and CDR2 from the germline V gene are SEHNR and FQNEAQ (reference sequence). There are 14 residues in the CDR3. V shed 4 bases and J 3 bases; nucleotides not matched to a gene: 6. This chain's CDR3 is CASSSGTELYEQYF. CDR3 coding DNA: TGTGCCAGCAGCTCCGGGACAGAGCTCTACGAGCAGTACTTC.

CDR3 DNA sequence: TGCAGCGGGGAACAGGGGGCCGCTGAAGCTTTCTTT. Encoded protein: CSGEQGAAEAFF. This rearrangement joins TRBV29-1 to TRBJ1-1; 9 nucleotides match TRBD1. Per the germline V gene, CDR1 is SQVTM and CDR2 is ANQGSEA. The V and J ends lost 7 bases and 6 bases, in that order; junction bases with no gene match: 6. The CDR3 totals 12 residues. Looking up the rest from reference TRBV29-1 and TRBJ1-1 gives the full variable domain: SAVISQKPSRDICQRGTSLTIQCQVDSQVTMMFWYRQQPGQSLTLIATANQGSEATYESGFVIDKFPISRPNLTFSTLTVSNMSPEDSSIYLCSGEQGAAEAFFGQGTRLTVV.

This rearrangement joins TRBV4-2 to TRBJ2-6; D gene ambiguous. CDR1 is LGHNA and CDR2 is YNFKEQ in the germline V gene. CDR3 size: 16 residues. Trimming pared 0 bases from V and 2 bases from J, leaving 8 bases between. The DNA of the CDR3 is TGTGCCAGCAGCCAAGATTTAACAGCTGGGGCCAACGTCCTGACTTTC. Translation: CASSQDLTAGANVLTF.

This chain links TRBV7-8 with TRBJ1-5, with D maybe TRBD1 (6 bases). V lost 5 bases and J 4 bases, leaving 21 bases between the germline ends. The CDR3 spans 17 residues. In germline, CDR1 is SGHVS, CDR2 FQNEAQ. In DNA, the CDR3 is TGTGCCAGCAGCCCAGGATCCGGACAGCAAGTTAATCAGCCCCAGCATTTT. This encodes CASSPGSGQQVNQPQHF.

V usage is TRBV7-3 and J usage is TRBJ2-1; 9 nucleotides agree with TRBD1. Germline trimming cut 5 bases from V and 6 bases from J; bases unmatched to any gene: 8. Germline values: CDR1 SGHTA, CDR2 FQGTGA. This CDR3 spans 15 amino acids. Written as DNA, the CDR3 is TGTGCCAGCAGCCTACCGGGACAGGGCCGCAATGAGCAGTTCTTC. Amino acid sequence: CASSLPGQGRNEQFF.

This clone was seen a single time. The rearrangement links TRBV28 to TRBJ2-1; D is undetermined. V was shortened by 2 bases and J by 3 bases, with 8 bases between the two germline ends. CDR1 MDHEN and CDR2 SYDVKM come from the germline V gene. The CDR3 has 14 residues. The CDR3 is CASSLERYYNEQFF. The CDR3 DNA sequence: TGTGCCAGCAGTTTAGAGCGTTACTACAATGAGCAGTTCTTC. Based on the CDR3 plus reference TRBV28 and TRBJ2-1, the full variable domain is DVKVTQSSRYLVKRTGEKVFLECVQDMDHENMFWYRQDPGLGLRLIYFSYDVKMKEKGDIPEGYSVSREKKERFSLILESASTNQTSMYLCASSLERYYNEQFFGPGTRLTVL.

This clone was observed once. CDR3 nucleotides: TGCGCCAGCAGCCAGACCGGGACAAAAGGGCAGCCCCAGCATTTT. Translation: CASSQTGTKGQPQHF. The chain uses TRBV5-1 and TRBJ1-5; maybe TRBD1 (6 bases). V shed 4 bases and J shed 7 bases, with 18 bases lying between them. The CDR3 runs to 15 residues. Germline CDR1 SGHRS, CDR2 YFSETQ.